This T cell receptor beta chain was retrieved from a study of beta chain features in type 1 diabetes. Study overall: Similarity in age, gender and cell yields was seen between patients and healthy donors.

The V gene end was trimmed by 11 bases and the J gene end by 5 bases; junction bases not matched to a gene: 4. CDR1 is ENHRY and CDR2 is SYGVKD in the germline V gene. CDR3 length: 12 residues. A sort by CD45RO/CCR7/CD25/CD127/CD95/CD27 yielded CD4+ naive, central memory, regulatory and stem cell-like memory cells. Study observations and caveats: Comparison showed that naive, central memory and Treg TCRB repertoires appeared more similar among patients than among healthy donors. People with Type 1 diabetes carried modestly yet significantly shorter TCRB CDR3s in all four CD4+ subsets.

The entirety of the isolated RNA underwent reverse transcription, so expressed TCRB transcripts were sequenced. Libraries were prepared by immunoSEQ multiplex PCR; TCRdb keeps only in-frame clonotypes and omits some of them. This sample has about 150,000 clones; under 11% occur once, and the top ten carry 1.3%. This clone was seen only a few times. Antigen: not known. The chain recombines TRBV10-3 with TRBJ1-2; 11 nucleotides agree with TRBD1. The sequence was obtained from a man between 18 and 35 years old in good health. Material: naive CD4+ T cells from blood. The DNA of the CDR3 is TGTGCCGTAGGGGACAGGGGGTATGGCTACACCTTC. Protein product: CAVGDRGYGYTF.